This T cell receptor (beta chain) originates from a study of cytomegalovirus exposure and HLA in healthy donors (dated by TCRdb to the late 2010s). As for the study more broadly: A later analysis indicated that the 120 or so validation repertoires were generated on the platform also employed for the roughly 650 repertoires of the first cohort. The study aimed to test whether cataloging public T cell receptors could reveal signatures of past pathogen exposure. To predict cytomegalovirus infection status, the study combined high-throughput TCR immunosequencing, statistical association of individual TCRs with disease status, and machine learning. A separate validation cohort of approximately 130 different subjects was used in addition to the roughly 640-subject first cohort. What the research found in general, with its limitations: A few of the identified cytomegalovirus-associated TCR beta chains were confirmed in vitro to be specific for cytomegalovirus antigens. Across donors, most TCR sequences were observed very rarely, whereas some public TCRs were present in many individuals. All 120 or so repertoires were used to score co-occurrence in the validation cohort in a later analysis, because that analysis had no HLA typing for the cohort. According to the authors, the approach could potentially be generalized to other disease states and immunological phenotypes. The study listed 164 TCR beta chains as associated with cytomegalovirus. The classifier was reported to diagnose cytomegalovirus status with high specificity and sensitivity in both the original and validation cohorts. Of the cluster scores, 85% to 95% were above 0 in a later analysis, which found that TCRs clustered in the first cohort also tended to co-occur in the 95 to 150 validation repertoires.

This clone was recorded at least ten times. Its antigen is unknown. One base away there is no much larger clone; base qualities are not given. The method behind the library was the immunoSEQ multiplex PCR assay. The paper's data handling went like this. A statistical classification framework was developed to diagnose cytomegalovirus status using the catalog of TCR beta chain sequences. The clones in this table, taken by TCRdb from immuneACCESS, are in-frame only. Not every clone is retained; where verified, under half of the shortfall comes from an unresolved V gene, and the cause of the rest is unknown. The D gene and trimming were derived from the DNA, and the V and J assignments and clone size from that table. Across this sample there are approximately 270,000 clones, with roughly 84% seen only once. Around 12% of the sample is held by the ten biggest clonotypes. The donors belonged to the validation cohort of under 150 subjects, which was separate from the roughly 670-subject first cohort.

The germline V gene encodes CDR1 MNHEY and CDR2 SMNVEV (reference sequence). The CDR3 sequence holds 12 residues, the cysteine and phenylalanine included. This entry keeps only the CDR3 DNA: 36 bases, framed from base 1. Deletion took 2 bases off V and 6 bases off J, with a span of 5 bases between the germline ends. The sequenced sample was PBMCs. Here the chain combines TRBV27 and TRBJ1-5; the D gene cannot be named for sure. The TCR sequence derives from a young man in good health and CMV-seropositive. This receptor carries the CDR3 CASSLGCQPQHF. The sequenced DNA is TGTGCCAGCAGTTTAGGGTGTCAGCCCCAGCATTTT.